The 28 T cell receptor beta chains below all came from one sample that was sequenced in a study of cytomegalovirus exposure and HLA in healthy donors. Vbeta (60) and Jbeta (13) primers were used in the PCR. TCRdb's table, derived via immunoSEQ multiplex PCR, lists solely in-frame clones and lacks some. The profile shows about 190,000 clones, under 80% of them singletons. Material for sequencing was PBMCs. Every receptor here comes from a man younger than 45 in good health and CMV-seropositive.

V and J are TRBV21-1 and TRBJ2-1; the DNA was not compared with TRBD2, the D call given in the table. TRBV21-1 is noted as a pseudogene. The CDR3 is 16 residues long. CDR3 protein: CASSLLGRESDNEQFF. CDR3 bases: TGTGCCAGCAGCCTCCTAGGGCGGGAGTCGGACAATGAGCAGTTCTTC.

This clone was seen a handful of times. V is TRBV6-1 and J is TRBJ1-1; 8 bases are shared with TRBD1. Germline trimming cut 6 bases from V and 4 bases from J; bases unmatched to any gene: 4. CDR1 is MNHNS and CDR2 is SASEGT in the germline V gene. There are 13 residues in the CDR3. The CDR3 loop reads CASRGQGATEAFF. CDR3 nucleotide sequence: TGTGCCAGCAGAGGACAGGGTGCCACTGAAGCTTTCTTT.

The V gene is TRBV15, the J gene TRBJ2-1; TRBD2 agrees at 16 bases. The V gene's germline CDR1 is LNHNV and CDR2 YYDKDF (reference sequence). Trimming removed 3 bases from V and 0 bases from J; junction bases left unmatched: 5. The CDR3 covers 19 residues. The chain's CDR3 is CATSRGLAGGRGSYNEQFF. CDR3 bases: TGTGCCACCAGCAGGGGACTAGCGGGAGGGCGGGGCTCCTACAATGAGCAGTTCTTC.

This clone is labeled as medium-sized (0.01 to 0.1%). V and J are TRBV7-9 and TRBJ1-1; D is perhaps TRBD1 (5 bases). This CDR3 is 16 amino acids long. V was cut by 7 bases and J by 1 base, with 19 bases left in between. CDR1 and CDR2 from the germline V gene are SEHNR and FQNEAQ (reference sequence). The CDR3 loop is CASTGGTVSGNTEAFF. Written as DNA, the CDR3 is TGTGCCAGCACCGGAGGGACTGTGAGCGGGAACACTGAAGCTTTCTTT.

The CDR3 DNA sequence: TGTGCCAGCAGCCTAACCCTTTTCAGCACAGATACGCAGTATTTT. Translated, it gives CASSLTLFSTDTQYF. The V call is TRBV7-2, the J call TRBJ2-3; D unclear. Trimming cost V 5 bases and J 0 bases, with 12 bases left between them. From germline, CDR1 is SGHTA and CDR2 FQGNSA. The CDR3 has 15 amino acids.

This clone turned up a few times. This rearrangement joins TRBV6-1 to TRBJ1-6, with TRBD1 as a possible D gene (5 bases). The CDR3 is 14 amino acids. Germline assignment: CDR1 MNHNS and CDR2 SASEGT. The V gene lost 10 bases and the J gene lost 9 bases, with 19 bases spanning the gap. The CDR3 DNA follows: TGTGCCACCCAGCGTGGGGCCGCCGTTTCACCCCTCCACTTT. Translating gives CATQRGAAVSPLHF.

This clone was detected a few times. The rearrangement joins TRBV29-1 to TRBJ1-2, with 7 bases matching TRBD1. The ends lost 6 bases at V and 4 bases at J; junction bases unmatched: 11. Germline CDR1 SQVTM, CDR2 ANQGSEA. This CDR3 has 14 amino acids. CDR3 in amino acids: CSVGGLTGSYGYTF. The CDR3 bases are TGCAGCGTGGGGGGTTTGACAGGGAGCTATGGCTACACCTTC.

CDR3 DNA: TGTGCCAGTAGTATATCCCCTGGACAGGGGAGAGAGCAGTACTTC. Translated: CASSISPGQGREQYF. The chain couples TRBV19 to TRBJ2-7; 9 bases map to TRBD1. CDR3 length: 15 amino acids. Germline CDR1 and CDR2: LNHDA and SQIVND (reference sequence). The ends lost 2 bases at V and 7 bases at J; junction bases unmatched: 9.

J is TRBJ2-1 and V is TRBV4-2; D remains ambiguous. V was shortened by 5 bases and J by 0 bases, with 26 bases between the two germline ends. Germline CDR1 LGHNA, CDR2 YNFKEQ. The length of the CDR3 is 20 residues. The chain's CDR3 is CASSSTYTSSEGDSYNEQFF. Here the CDR3 DNA reads TGTGCCAGCAGCTCAACTTATACCTCAAGCGAAGGAGACTCCTACAATGAGCAGTTCTTC.

The rearrangement joins TRBV18 to TRBJ2-5, with D uncertain. The better agreement between TRBJ2-7 and the DNA end casts doubt on the J call. In germline, CDR1 is KGHSH, CDR2 LQKENI. This CDR3 comprises 13 residues. The CDR3 spells CASSPDMLYEQYF. CDR3 in DNA: TGTGCCAGCTCACCAGACATGCTCTACGAGCAGTACTTC.

The chain joins TRBV2 to TRBJ1-3; D is possibly TRBD1 (6 bases). The CDR3 totals 15 residues. Trimming cost V 6 bases and J 2 bases, with 14 bases left between them. CDR1 is SNHLY and CDR2 is FYNNEI in the germline V gene. CDR3 sequence reads: CASSPQGLAGNTIYF. The CDR3 DNA reads as TGTGCCAGCAGCCCCCAGGGGCTAGCTGGAAACACCATATATTTT. Full variable domain (rest looked up from reference TRBV2 and TRBJ1-3): EPEVTQTPSHQVTQMGQEVILRCVPISNHLYFYWYRQILGQKVEFLVSFYNNEISEKSEIFDDQFSVERPDGSNFTLKIRSTKLEDSAMYFCASSPQGLAGNTIYFGEGSWLTVV.

The rearrangement uses TRBV19 and TRBJ1-5; a weak D match, TRBD1 (5 bases). Looked up from germline, CDR1 is LNHDA and CDR2 is SQIVND (reference sequence). The V gene lost 6 bases and the J gene lost 3 bases, with 9 bases spanning the gap. The CDR3 is 13 amino acids. The CDR3 region is CASSPGFNQPQHF. The CDR3 nucleotides are TGTGCCAGTAGCCCAGGGTTCAATCAGCCCCAGCATTTT.

This clone was picked up a small number of times. The J gene is TRBJ2-3, the V gene TRBV7-6, with D unclear. Looked up from germline, CDR1 is SGHVS and CDR2 is FNYEAQ. Trimming removed 7 bases at V and 2 bases at J, with 7 bases between. The CDR3 is 12 amino acids. CDR3 coding DNA: TGTGCCAGCACCTCTTTCACAGATACGCAGTATTTT. Its protein product is CASTSFTDTQYF. Complete variable domain (other parts from reference TRBV7-6 and TRBJ2-3): GAGVSQSPRYKVTKRGQDVALRCDPISGHVSLYWYRQALGQGPEFLTYFNYEAQQDKSGLPNDRFSAERPEGSISTLTIQRTEQRDSAMYRCASTSFTDTQYFGPGTRLTVL.

The rearrangement joins TRBV5-1 to TRBJ2-7, with 9 bases aligning to TRBD2. The length of the CDR3 is 18 residues. Germline values: CDR1 SGHRS, CDR2 YFSETQ. The ends lost 2 bases at V and 5 bases at J; junction bases unmatched: 17. The CDR3 loop is CASSLWWRGREGQDEQYF. The CDR3 coding sequence is TGCGCCAGCAGCTTATGGTGGCGCGGGCGGGAGGGCCAAGACGAGCAGTACTTC.

The rearrangement joins TRBV18 to TRBJ1-1, with 7 bases lining up with TRBD1. The CDR3 runs to 15 residues. Looked up from germline, CDR1 is KGHSH and CDR2 is LQKENI. With V trimmed by 4 bases and J by 1 base, 6 bases remained unmatched. The CDR3 reads CASSRRDSSNTEAFF. Here the CDR3 DNA reads TGTGCCAGCTCACGCCGGGACAGTTCGAACACTGAAGCTTTCTTT.

J is TRBJ1-5 and V is TRBV2; D call uncertain. The CDR3 has 13 amino acids. Germline V gene lookup returns CDR1 SNHLY and CDR2 FYNNEI. The ends were cut back, 6 bases at V and 0 bases at J, with 6 bases in the middle. The CDR3 is CASRQYSNQPQHF. The CDR3 nucleotides are TGTGCCAGCAGACAATATAGCAATCAGCCCCAGCATTTT.

As for this clone: An end of the junction does not agree with germline; a read error may underlie this. The gene calls are TRBV7-6 and TRBJ2-5; D assignment may be TRBD1 or TRBD2 (5 bases each). The CDR3 totals 15 residues. Per germline, CDR1 SGHVS and CDR2 FNYEAQ. CDR3 protein: CASTLGTGNKETQYF. In DNA form, the CDR3 reads TGTGCCAGCACCTTAGGGACCGGGAACAAAGAGACCCAGTACTTC.

The chain has TRBV7-3 and TRBJ2-1, with TRBD1 identical over 9 bases. The length of the CDR3 is 15 residues. The trim removed 5 bases at V and 6 bases at J, leaving 8 bases unmatched. The germline CDR1 and CDR2 sequences are SGHTA and FQGTGA. CDR3 in DNA: TGTGCCAGCAGCCAAGGACAGGGGTGGAGCAATGAGCAGTTCTTC. This translates into CASSQGQGWSNEQFF.

V and J are TRBV10-3 and TRBJ2-7; D may be TRBD1 (5 bases). Trimming took off 0 bases at V and 5 bases at J, with 14 bases between the two ends. Germline CDR1 is ENHRY and CDR2 is SYGVKD. The CDR3 has 15 amino acids. CDR3 amino acids: CAISESPGKANEQYF. The CDR3 DNA reads TGTGCCATCAGTGAGTCCCCAGGGAAAGCGAACGAGCAGTACTTC.

This clone has just a few counts. This rearrangement joins TRBV6-1 to TRBJ1-5; maybe TRBD1 (5 bases). The CDR3 has 14 amino acids. V shed 6 bases and J shed 6 bases, with 15 bases lying between them. CDR1 is MNHNS and CDR2 is SASEGT in the germline V gene. The CDR3 here is CASSDPPGAQPQHF. In DNA form, the CDR3 reads TGTGCCAGCAGCGATCCCCCTGGGGCTCAGCCCCAGCATTTT.

V and J are TRBV30 and TRBJ2-5; D is undetermined. The J call is doubtful: the DNA matches TRBJ2-7 better. The CDR3 has 13 amino acids. CDR1 GTSNPN and CDR2 SVGIG come from the germline V gene (reference sequence). The CDR3: CAWSSPSSYEQYF. CDR3 bases: TGTGCCTGGAGTAGTCCAAGCTCCTACGAGCAGTACTTC.

The genes are TRBV19 and TRBJ1-5, with 8 bases fitting TRBD1. The germline V gene has CDR1 LNHDA and CDR2 SQIVND (reference sequence). The CDR3 is made up of 15 amino acids. With 6 bases clipped from V and 5 bases from J, the junction kept 9 bases outside the gene matches. Here the CDR3 reads CASSLLGQGDQPQHF. CDR3 bases: TGTGCCAGTAGCTTACTAGGACAGGGTGATCAGCCCCAGCATTTT.

This clone appeared once. The chain combines TRBV27 with TRBJ2-7, with TRBD1 matching over 9 bases. V trimming: 5 bases; J trimming: 3 bases; junction bases outside the gene matches: 8. CDR3 length: 15 amino acids. Germline loops: CDR1 MNHEY, CDR2 SMNVEV (reference sequence). The CDR3 DNA reads TGTGCCAGCAGTCCCGCAACAGGGGGCATCTACGAGCAGTACTTC. Amino acid sequence: CASSPATGGIYEQYF.

The rearrangement joins TRBV5-4 to TRBJ2-1, with 9 bases aligning to TRBD1. V trimming: 2 bases; J trimming: 6 bases; junction bases outside the gene matches: 6. This CDR3 comprises 15 residues. The germline V gene has CDR1 SGHNT and CDR2 YYREEE (reference sequence). The CDR3 reads CASSLPGQGLNEQFF. As DNA, the CDR3 is TGTGCCAGCAGCTTACCGGGACAGGGCCTCAATGAGCAGTTCTTC.

This clone was observed many times. The chain has TRBV5-6 and TRBJ2-7; 9 bases fit TRBD2. The junction had 10 bases not matched to a gene; V was cut back by 7 bases and J by 2 bases. CDR1 and CDR2 (germline): SGHDT, YYEEEE. The CDR3 is 15 amino acids. CDR3 region: CASDTLAGATYEQYF. In DNA form, the CDR3 reads TGTGCCAGCGATACTTTAGCGGGGGCCACCTACGAGCAGTACTTC.

This chain uses TRBV5-1 with TRBJ2-3; weak D call: TRBD2 (6 bases). Germline lookup yields CDR1 SGHRS and CDR2 YFSETQ. V was cut by 3 bases and J by 0 bases, with 11 bases left in between. This CDR3 spans 15 amino acids. CDR3 amino acids: CASSSGLLSTDTQYF. In DNA form, the CDR3 reads TGCGCCAGCAGCTCGGGACTCCTTAGCACAGATACGCAGTATTTT.

This clone was observed a single time. The genes are TRBV28 and TRBJ2-3; 12 nucleotides align to TRBD1. CDR3 size: 16 residues. The germline V gene encodes CDR1 MDHEN and CDR2 SYDVKM. V shed 3 bases and J 2 bases; nucleotides not matched to a gene: 3. This CDR3 is CASSFGTGGNTDTQYF. Written as DNA, the CDR3 is TGTGCCAGCAGTTTCGGGACAGGGGGCAACACAGATACGCAGTATTTT.

The sample holds a few counts of this clone. The chain joins TRBV30 to TRBJ1-1; unclear D gene. V lost 8 bases, J lost 12 bases, and 13 bases lay in between. Germline CDR1 and CDR2: GTSNPN and SVGIG (reference sequence). This CDR3 is built from 9 residues. CDR3 region: CAGQSLSFF. In DNA form, the CDR3 reads TGTGCCGGTCAGTCTCTCTCTTTCTTT. The full variable domain, in which reference TRBV30 and TRBJ1-1 provide the parts outside the CDR3, is SQTIHQWPATLVQPVGSPLSLECTVEGTSNPNLYWYRQAAGRGLQLLFYSVGIGQISSEVPQNLSASRPQDRQFILSSKKLLLSDSGFYLCAGQSLSFFGQGTRLTVV.